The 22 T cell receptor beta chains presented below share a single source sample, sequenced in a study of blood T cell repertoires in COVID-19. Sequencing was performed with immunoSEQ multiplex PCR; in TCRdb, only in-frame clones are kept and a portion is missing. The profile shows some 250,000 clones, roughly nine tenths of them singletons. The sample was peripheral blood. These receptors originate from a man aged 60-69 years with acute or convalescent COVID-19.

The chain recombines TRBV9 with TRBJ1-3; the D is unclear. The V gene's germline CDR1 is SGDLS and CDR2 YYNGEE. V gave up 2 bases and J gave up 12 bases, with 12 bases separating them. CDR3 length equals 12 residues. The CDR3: CASSVDQRHIYF. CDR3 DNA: TGTGCCAGCAGCGTTGACCAGCGCCACATATATTTT. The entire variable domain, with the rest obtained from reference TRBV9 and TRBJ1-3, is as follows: DSGVTQTPKHLITATGQRVTLRCSPRSGDLSVYWYQQSLDQGLQFLIQYYNGEERAKGNILERFSAQQFPDLHSELNLSSLELGDSALYFCASSVDQRHIYFGEGSWLTVV.

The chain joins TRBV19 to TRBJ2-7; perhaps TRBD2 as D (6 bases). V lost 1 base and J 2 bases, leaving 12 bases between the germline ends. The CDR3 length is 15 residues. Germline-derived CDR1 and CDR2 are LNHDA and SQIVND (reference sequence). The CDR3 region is CASSIAGGTTYEQYF. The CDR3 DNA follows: TGTGCCAGTAGTATAGCGGGCGGGACCACCTACGAGCAGTACTTC.

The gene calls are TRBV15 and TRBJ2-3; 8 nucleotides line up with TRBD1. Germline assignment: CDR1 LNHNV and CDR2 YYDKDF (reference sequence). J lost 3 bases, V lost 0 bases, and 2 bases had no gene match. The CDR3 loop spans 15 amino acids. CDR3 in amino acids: CATSRDGQGTDTQYF. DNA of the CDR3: TGTGCCACCAGCAGAGACGGACAGGGAACAGATACGCAGTATTTT.

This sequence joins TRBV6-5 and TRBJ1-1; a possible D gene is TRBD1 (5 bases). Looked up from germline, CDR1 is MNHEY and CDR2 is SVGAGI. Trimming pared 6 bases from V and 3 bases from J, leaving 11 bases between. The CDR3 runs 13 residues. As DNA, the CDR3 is TGTGCCAGCAGGCAGGGCCCCCACACTGAAGCTTTCTTT. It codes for CASRQGPHTEAFF.

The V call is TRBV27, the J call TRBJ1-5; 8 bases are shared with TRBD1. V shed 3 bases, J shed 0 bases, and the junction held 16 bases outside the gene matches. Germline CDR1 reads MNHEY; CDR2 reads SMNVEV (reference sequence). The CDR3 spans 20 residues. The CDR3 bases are TGTGCCAGCAGTTTTTTTCCTCCCGGGACAGGAGGGGGTAGCAATCAGCCCCAGCATTTT. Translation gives CASSFFPPGTGGGSNQPQHF.

DNA of the CDR3: TGTGCCAGCAGTTCTTGGGGGGGGCGAGGTGAGCCCCAGCATTTT. It codes for CASSSWGGRGEPQHF. The V call is TRBV6-5, the J call TRBJ1-5; TRBD1 is a possible D gene (6 bases). Germline lookup yields CDR1 MNHEY and CDR2 SVGAGI. Trimming removed 4 bases from V and 8 bases from J, with 18 bases in between. The CDR3 consists of 15 residues.

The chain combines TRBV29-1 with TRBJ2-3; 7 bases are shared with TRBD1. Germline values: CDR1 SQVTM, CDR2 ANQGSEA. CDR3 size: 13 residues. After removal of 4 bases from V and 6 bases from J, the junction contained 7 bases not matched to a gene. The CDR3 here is CSVGQGPRDTQYF. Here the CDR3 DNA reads TGCAGCGTTGGACAGGGCCCGCGCGATACGCAGTATTTT.

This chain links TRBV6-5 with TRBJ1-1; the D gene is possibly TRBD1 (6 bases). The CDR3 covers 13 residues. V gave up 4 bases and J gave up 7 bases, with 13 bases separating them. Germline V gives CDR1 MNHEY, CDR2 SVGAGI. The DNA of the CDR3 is TGTGCCAGCAGTTTCCGACAGGCCCTTGAAGCTTTCTTT. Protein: CASSFRQALEAFF.

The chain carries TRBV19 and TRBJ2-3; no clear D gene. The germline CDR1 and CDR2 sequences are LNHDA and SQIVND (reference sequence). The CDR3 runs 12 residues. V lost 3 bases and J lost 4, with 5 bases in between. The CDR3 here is CASSIRADTQYF. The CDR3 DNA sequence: TGTGCCAGTAGTATCCGGGCAGATACGCAGTATTTT.

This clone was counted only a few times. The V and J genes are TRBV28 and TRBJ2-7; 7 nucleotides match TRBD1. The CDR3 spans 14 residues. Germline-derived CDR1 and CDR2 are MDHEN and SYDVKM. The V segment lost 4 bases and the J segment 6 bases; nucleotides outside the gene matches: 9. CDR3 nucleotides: TGTGCCAGCAGTTCCTGGGGACAGTTGGCCGAGCAGTACTTC. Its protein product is CASSSWGQLAEQYF. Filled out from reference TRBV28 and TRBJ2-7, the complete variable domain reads DVKVTQSSRYLVKRTGEKVFLECVQDMDHENMFWYRQDPGLGLRLIYFSYDVKMKEKGDIPEGYSVSREKKERFSLILESASTNQTSMYLCASSSWGQLAEQYFGPGTRLTVT.

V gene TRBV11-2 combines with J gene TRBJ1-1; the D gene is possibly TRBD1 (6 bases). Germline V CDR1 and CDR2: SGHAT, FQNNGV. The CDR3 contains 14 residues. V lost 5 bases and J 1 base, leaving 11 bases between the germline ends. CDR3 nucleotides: TGTGCCAGCAGCGCAGGCAGGGGGAACACTGAAGCTTTCTTT. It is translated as CASSAGRGNTEAFF.

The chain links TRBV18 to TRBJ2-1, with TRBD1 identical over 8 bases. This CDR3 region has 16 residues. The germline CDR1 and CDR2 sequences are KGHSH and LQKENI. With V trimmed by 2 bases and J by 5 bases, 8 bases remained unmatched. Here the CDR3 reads CASSPTGGTANNEQFF. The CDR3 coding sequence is TGTGCCAGCTCACCAACAGGGGGTACAGCTAACAATGAGCAGTTCTTC.

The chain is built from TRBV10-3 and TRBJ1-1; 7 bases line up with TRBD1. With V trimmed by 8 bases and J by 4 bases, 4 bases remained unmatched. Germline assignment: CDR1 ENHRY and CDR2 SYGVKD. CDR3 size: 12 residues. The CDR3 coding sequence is TGTGCCATCCAGGGGGTTGGCACTGAAGCTTTCTTT. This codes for CAIQGVGTEAFF.

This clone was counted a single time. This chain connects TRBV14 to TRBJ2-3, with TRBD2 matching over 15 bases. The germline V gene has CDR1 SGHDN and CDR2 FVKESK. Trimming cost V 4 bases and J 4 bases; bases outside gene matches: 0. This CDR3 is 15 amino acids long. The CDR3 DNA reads TGTGCCAGCAGCCGGACTAGCGGGAGGGCAGATACGCAGTATTTT. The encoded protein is CASSRTSGRADTQYF. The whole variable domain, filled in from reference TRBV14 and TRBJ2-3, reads EAGVTQFPSHSVIEKGQTVTLRCDPISGHDNLYWYRRVMGKEIKFLLHFVKESKQDESGMPNNRFLAERTGGTYSTLKVQPAELEDSGVYFCASSRTSGRADTQYFGPGTRLTVL.

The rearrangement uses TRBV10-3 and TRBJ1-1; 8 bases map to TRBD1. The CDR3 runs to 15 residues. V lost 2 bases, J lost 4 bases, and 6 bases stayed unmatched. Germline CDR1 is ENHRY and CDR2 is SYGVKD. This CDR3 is CAISEPDRAGTEAFF. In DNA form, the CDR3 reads TGTGCCATCAGTGAGCCGGACAGGGCGGGCACTGAAGCTTTCTTT.

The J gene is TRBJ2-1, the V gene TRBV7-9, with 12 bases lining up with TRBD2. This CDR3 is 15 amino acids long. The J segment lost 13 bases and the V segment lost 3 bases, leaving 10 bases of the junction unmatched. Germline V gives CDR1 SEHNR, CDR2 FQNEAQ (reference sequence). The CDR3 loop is CASSLSRTSGTGQFF. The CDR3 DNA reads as TGTGCCAGCAGCTTGAGTAGGACTAGCGGGACCGGTCAGTTCTTC. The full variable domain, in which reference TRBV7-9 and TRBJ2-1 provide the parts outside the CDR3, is DTGVSQNPRHKITKRGQNVTFRCDPISEHNRLYWYRQTLGQGPEFLTYFQNEAQLEKSRLLSDRFSAERPKGSFSTLEIQRTEQGDSAMYLCASSLSRTSGTGQFFGPGTRLTVL.

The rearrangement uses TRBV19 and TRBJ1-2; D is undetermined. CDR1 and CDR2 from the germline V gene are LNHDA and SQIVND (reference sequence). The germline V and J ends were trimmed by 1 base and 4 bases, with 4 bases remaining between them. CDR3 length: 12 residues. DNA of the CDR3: TGTGCCAGTAGTATAGTCGGCTATGGCTACACCTTC. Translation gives CASSIVGYGYTF.

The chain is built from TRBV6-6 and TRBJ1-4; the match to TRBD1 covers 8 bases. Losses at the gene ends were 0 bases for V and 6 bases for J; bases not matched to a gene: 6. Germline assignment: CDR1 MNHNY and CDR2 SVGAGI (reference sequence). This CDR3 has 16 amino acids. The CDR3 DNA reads TGTGCCAGCAGTTACTCGATGACAGGGGATTATGAAAAACTGTTTTTT. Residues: CASSYSMTGDYEKLFF.

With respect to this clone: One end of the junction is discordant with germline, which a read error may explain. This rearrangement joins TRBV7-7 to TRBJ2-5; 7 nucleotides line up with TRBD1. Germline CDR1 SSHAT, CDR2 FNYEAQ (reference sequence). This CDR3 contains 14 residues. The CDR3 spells CASSLVYRGETQYF. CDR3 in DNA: TGTGCTAGCAGCTTAGTCTACAGGGGAGAGACCCAGTACTTC.

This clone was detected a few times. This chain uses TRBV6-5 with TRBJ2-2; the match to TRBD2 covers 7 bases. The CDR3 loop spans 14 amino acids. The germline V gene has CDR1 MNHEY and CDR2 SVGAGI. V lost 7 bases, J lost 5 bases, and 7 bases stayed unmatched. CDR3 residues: CASTNQLATGELFF. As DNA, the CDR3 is TGTGCCAGCACTAACCAACTAGCGACCGGGGAGCTGTTTTTT.

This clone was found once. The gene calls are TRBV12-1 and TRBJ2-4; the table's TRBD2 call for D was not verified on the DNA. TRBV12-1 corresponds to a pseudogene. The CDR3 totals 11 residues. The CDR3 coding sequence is TGTGCCAGCAGCTTTGCTCCGGCGGAGTACTTC. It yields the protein CASSFAPAEYF.

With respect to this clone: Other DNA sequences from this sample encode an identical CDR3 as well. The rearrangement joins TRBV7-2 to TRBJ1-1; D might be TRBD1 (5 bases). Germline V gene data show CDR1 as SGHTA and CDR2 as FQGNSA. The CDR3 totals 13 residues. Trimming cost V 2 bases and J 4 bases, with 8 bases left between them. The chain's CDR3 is CASSLRQGTEAFF. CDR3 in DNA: TGTGCCAGCAGCTTAAGGCAGGGCACTGAAGCTTTCTTT. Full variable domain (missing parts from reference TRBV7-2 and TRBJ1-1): GAGVSQSPSNKVTEKGKDVELRCDPISGHTALYWYRQSLGQGLEFLIYFQGNSAPDKSGLPSDRFSAERTGGSVSTLTIQRTQQEDSAVYLCASSLRQGTEAFFGQGTRLTVV.